Below, 9 T cell receptor beta chains from the same sample are listed, as sequenced in a study of glioma-infiltrating T cells after dendritic cell vaccination. The table came from immunoSEQ multiplex PCR; TCRdb's copy has only in-frame clones and leaves some out. The sample yields some 550 clones, 75% to 85% seen once. The sample was tumor tissue, taken before dendritic cell vaccination. Every receptor here comes from a human donor with glioblastoma.

The CDR3 sequence is CAISAGGTGVEQFF. In nucleotides, the CDR3 is TGTGCCATCAGTGCAGGGGGGACAGGGGTTGAGCAGTTCTTC. The rearrangement uses TRBV10-3 and TRBJ2-1; 10 bases fit TRBD1. The germline gives CDR1 ENHRY, CDR2 SYGVKD. The CDR3 extends over 14 amino acids. The trim removed 4 bases at V and 9 bases at J, leaving 6 bases unmatched.

The chain links TRBV7-2 to TRBJ2-5; 11 nucleotides match TRBD2. This CDR3 spans 16 amino acids. Per germline, CDR1 SGHTA and CDR2 FQGNSA. Trimming removed 5 bases from V and 5 bases from J; junction bases left unmatched: 10. The CDR3 loop reads CASSPPRLAGLETQYF. For the CDR3, the DNA is TGTGCCAGCAGCCCCCCTCGACTAGCGGGATTGGAGACCCAGTACTTC. The variable domain in full, with the rest retrieved from reference TRBV7-2 and TRBJ2-5, is GAGVSQSPSNKVTEKGKDVELRCDPISGHTALYWYRQSLGQGLEFLIYFQGNSAPDKSGLPSDRFSAERTGGSVSTLTIQRTQQEDSAVYLCASSPPRLAGLETQYFGPGTRLLVL.

This rearrangement joins TRBV28 to TRBJ2-5, with D possibly TRBD2 on 7 matching bases. CDR1 is MDHEN, CDR2 SYDVKM, per germline. V dropped 6 bases and J dropped 11 bases, with 22 bases sitting between them. CDR3 length: 14 residues. CDR3 protein: CASSPAGARREQYF. The DNA for the CDR3 is TGTGCCAGCAGCCCCGCGGGGGCGCGGAGGGAGCAGTACTTC.

The chain carries TRBV4-1 and TRBJ1-5; D gene uncertain. The CDR3 has 14 amino acids. Trimming removed 4 bases at V and 6 bases at J, with 13 bases between. Germline lookup yields CDR1 MGHRA and CDR2 YSYEKL. CDR3 bases: TGCGCCAGCAGCCCCTCAATCGAGGTTCAGCCCCAGCATTTT. Protein: CASSPSIEVQPQHF.

This CDR3 is CASSWRSGETQYF. DNA of the CDR3: TGTGCCAGCAGTTGGCGCAGCGGGGAGACCCAGTACTTC. The rearrangement uses TRBV6-6 and TRBJ2-5, with TRBD2 as a possible D gene (6 bases). This CDR3 contains 13 residues. V lost 4 bases to trimming and J lost 5 bases, with 11 bases between them. Germline V CDR1 and CDR2: MNHNY, SVGAGI (reference sequence).

V usage is TRBV13 and J usage is TRBJ2-1; 12 bases line up with TRBD2. V was clipped by 2 bases and J by 0 bases; unmatched bases: 5. Germline loops: CDR1 PRHDT, CDR2 FYEKMQ (reference sequence). The CDR3 is 18 residues long. CDR3 loop: CASSLKLAGGPSYNEQFF. The CDR3 DNA reads as TGTGCCAGCAGCTTAAAACTAGCGGGGGGCCCCTCCTACAATGAGCAGTTCTTC. The entire variable domain, with the rest obtained from reference TRBV13 and TRBJ2-1, is as follows: AAGVIQSPRHLIKEKRETATLKCYPIPRHDTVYWYQQGPGQDPQFLISFYEKMQSDKGSIPDRFSAQQFSDYHSELNMSSLELGDSALYFCASSLKLAGGPSYNEQFFGPGTRLTVL.

This clone was counted a few times. V usage is TRBV11-2 and J usage is TRBJ2-3; 9 bases align to TRBD2. CDR1 is SGHAT and CDR2 is FQNNGV in the germline V gene. This CDR3 region has 15 residues. V lost 1 base to trimming and J lost 5 bases; unmatched junction nucleotides: 4. This chain's CDR3 is CASSLGGGGGDTQYF. The CDR3 DNA reads as TGTGCCAGCAGCTTAGGGGGCGGGGGGGGAGATACGCAGTATTTT.

By proportion, this clone is large. The V call is TRBV10-3, the J call TRBJ2-3, with TRBD2 matching 7 bases. The germline V gene encodes CDR1 ENHRY and CDR2 SYGVKD. V was pared by 2 bases and J by 0 bases, with 17 bases of the junction left unmatched. CDR3 length: 20 residues. The CDR3 bases are TGTGCCATCAGTGAGCCTCCCCCGCCCGGCGGGAGAGGCAGCACAGATACGCAGTATTTT. Translation: CAISEPPPPGGRGSTDTQYF.

The CDR3 loop reads CASSFTRDSYEQYF. CDR3 in DNA: TGTGCCAGCAGCTTTACGCGGGACTCCTACGAGCAGTACTTC. This chain connects TRBV5-5 to TRBJ2-7, with D perhaps matching TRBD2 (6 bases). V lost 2 bases, J lost 0 bases, and 9 bases lay in between. CDR3 length: 14 amino acids. The germline gives CDR1 SGHKS, CDR2 YYEKEE (reference sequence).